This TCR beta chain emerged from a study of HIV-infected children after antiretroviral therapy interruption. The overall study: In continuous treatment, analyzed samples were from weeks 0, 48 and 150.

Unique molecular identifiers were included in an RNA-based 3' RACE TCR library. TCRdb analysed the 3' RACE reads with MiXCR anew, one entry per CDR3 protein. The profile shows tens of thousands of distinct CDR3 sequences, approximately 4% of them singletons. As for treatment: PENTA 11 planned treatment interruption arm or continuous ART arm. The CDR3 has 13 amino acids. V lost 5 bases, J lost 3 bases, and 7 bases lay in between. Germline loops: CDR1 MDHEN, CDR2 SYDVKM. This clonotype was picked up many times. This specimen consisted of CD45RA+ CD4+ T cells from PBMCs, pooled from several time points, obtained from a donor given antiretroviral therapy, either interrupted or continuous. The subset was: naive CD4+ CD45RA+ CD45RO- T cells. The clonotype originates from a pool of human donors with HIV. This chain links TRBV28 with TRBJ1-4; D unresolved. The DNA of the CDR3 is TGTGCCAGCAGTACCGGGCCTAATGAAAAACTGTTTTTT. Protein sequence: CASSTGPNEKLFF.